The rows below give T cell receptor beta chains drawn from one sample of a study of cytomegalovirus exposure and HLA in healthy donors. Sequencing used immunoSEQ multiplex PCR; TCRdb keeps in-frame clones, though not all of them. In the table there are about 330,000 clones, about 90% of which are singletons. Sequencing was done on a sample of PBMCs. These receptors came from a woman in her thirties in good health and CMV-seropositive. Both conserved end residues are part of each CDR3. D genes are given only for firm matches. The listing skips clone size in some rows; elsewhere it reads once, few, many or a size class.

>TRBV13|TRBJ2-7|-|TRBD2
TGTGCCAGCAGCCGACTAGCTGCTCCCTACGAGCAGTACTTC
CASSRLAAPYEQYF
>TRBV19|TRBJ1-5|once|-
TGTGCCAGTAGTACCGGGCCCGAAACTTGGCCCCAGCATTTT
CASSTGPETWPQHF
>TRBV5-4|TRBJ1-6|-|-
TGTGCCAGCAGCTTGGCGGGGGGTCGGTCACCCCTCCACTTT
CASSLAGGRSPLHF
>TRBV6-5|TRBJ2-2|-|TRBD1
TGTGCCAGCACCCGGGACAGGGGCACCGGGGAGCTGTTTTTT
CASTRDRGTGELFF
>TRBV18|TRBJ2-3|-|TRBD2
TGTGCCAGCTCACCAAGACTAGCGGGGAGCACAGATACGCAGTATTTT
CASSPRLAGSTDTQYF
>TRBV6-5|TRBJ1-5|-|-
TGTGCCAGCAGTTCCCTTAATCAGCCCCAGCATTTT
CASSSLNQPQHF
>TRBV27|TRBJ2-7|few|-
TGTGCCAGCATTACGGGAGACGGCGAGCAGTACTTC
CASITGDGEQYF
>TRBV11-2|TRBJ2-7|-|TRBD1
TGTGCCAGCAGCTTCGGGGACAGTCCCTCCTACGAGCAGTACTTC
CASSFGDSPSYEQYF
>TRBV9|TRBJ2-5|-|TRBD1
TGTGCCAGCAGCGCGTCGACAGGGCGCCAAGAGACCCAGTACTTC
CASSASTGRQETQYF
>TRBV27|TRBJ1-5|-|TRBD1
TGTGCCAGCAGGCCGAACAGGGGCGGGCAGCCCCAGCATTTT
CASRPNRGGQPQHF
>TRBV28|TRBJ1-5|-|-
TGTGCCAGCAGTCCCGAGGGGTACAGGGGCAATCAGCCCCAGCATTTT
CASSPEGYRGNQPQHF
>TRBV18|TRBJ2-2|-|-
TGTGCCAGCTCAGACAGGCTCCAGGACACCGGGGAGCTGTTTTTT
CASSDRLQDTGELFF
>TRBV19|TRBJ2-3|-|-
TGTGCCAGTAGCCGGACTCGCACAGATACGCAGTATTTT
CASSRTRTDTQYF
>TRBV28|TRBJ1-1|-|-
TGTGCCAGCCTTATAAGTCAGGGTTCCACTGAAGCTTTCTTT
CASLISQGSTEAFF
>TRBV9|TRBJ1-1|-|TRBD1
TGTGCCAGCAGCGTAAGCCAGGGGGCGAACACTGAAGCTTTCTTT
CASSVSQGANTEAFF
>TRBV28|TRBJ1-5|-|-
TGTGCCCCCTGTCCCAGGACTGATAGCAATCAGCCCCAGCATTTT
CAPCPRTDSNQPQHF
>TRBV5-6|TRBJ2-1|-|-
TGTGCCAGCAGCTCCTACAGCGAGGAGCAGTTCTTC
CASSSYSEEQFF
>TRBV7-9|TRBJ2-2|-|-
TGTGCCAGCATAGGGGATGGGGGCGTGAACACCGGGGAGCTGTTTTTT
CASIGDGGVNTGELFF
>TRBV5-1|TRBJ2-5|-|-
TGCGCCAGCAGCTTGAGTGGGACCCTACAAGAGACCCAGTACTTC
CASSLSGTLQETQYF
>TRBV5-1|TRBJ1-6|-|-
TGCGCCAGCAGCGAGGACAGCCCTTCAAATTCACCCCTCCACTTT
CASSEDSPSNSPLHF
>TRBV27|TRBJ1-1|-|-
TGTGCCAGCTTATCGCCCCTGAACACTGAAGCTTTCTTT
CASLSPLNTEAFF
>TRBV28|TRBJ2-7|few|-
TGTGCCAGCAGTGCACCAAGAAGCCCATCCTACGAGCAGTACTTC
CASSAPRSPSYEQYF
>TRBV13|TRBJ2-7|-|-
TGTGCCAGCAGCTGGCTAGCTTCGCCCTACGAGCAGTACTTC
CASSWLASPYEQYF
>TRBV7-2|TRBJ2-3|-|TRBD2
TGTGCCAGCAGCCGTGGGACTAGCGGGTTTAGCACAGATACGCAGTATTTT
CASSRGTSGFSTDTQYF
>TRBV2|TRBJ2-4|-|TRBD1
TGTGCCAGCAGTGAATTGAGGACAGGCGGGAACATTCAGTACTTC
CASSELRTGGNIQYF
>TRBV27|TRBJ2-1|-|TRBD2
TGTGCCAGCAGTTTAGCGGGACTAGCGGGTTCCTACAATGAGCAGTTCTTC
CASSLAGLAGSYNEQFF
>TRBV11-2|TRBJ2-1|-|-
TGTGCCAGCAGCTTATCCTCAGCCGGGGTTGGTGAGCAGTTCTTC
CASSLSSAGVGEQFF
>TRBV10-3|TRBJ2-1|-|-
TGTGCCATCAAACAGCCAGAAATATACAATGAGCAGTTCTTC
CAIKQPEIYNEQFF
>TRBV4-2|TRBJ2-7|-|-
TGTGCCAGCAGCCTTGGCGTTGCCGAGCAGTACTTC
CASSLGVAEQYF
>TRBV4-3|TRBJ2-1|-|TRBD2
TGCGCCAGCAGCCAAGAGCCTAGCGGCTCCTACAATGAGCAGTTCTTC
CASSQEPSGSYNEQFF
>TRBV7-2|TRBJ1-1|-|-
TGTGCCACTCTCGGCGAACAAGCTTTCTTT
CATLGEQAFF
>TRBV5-1|TRBJ1-1|-|-
TGCGCCAGCAGCTTGAGGACGTTAGGGGGTGAAGCTTTCTTT
CASSLRTLGGEAFF
>TRBV25-1|TRBJ1-1|-|TRBD1
TGTGCCAGCAGTGAGCTGGGACAGGGAAAGACTGAAGCTTTCTTT
CASSELGQGKTEAFF
>TRBV7-2|TRBJ2-7|-|TRBD1
TGTGCCAGCAGCACCCGGACAGGGCGAAACGAGCAGTACTTC
CASSTRTGRNEQYF
>TRBV20-1|TRBJ2-5|-|-
TGCAGTGCTGCCGTGGAGACCCAGTACTTC
CSAAVETQYF
>TRBV2|TRBJ1-1|-|TRBD1
TGTGCCAGCGACCGACAGGGTACAAGAGGCACTGAAGCTTTCTTT
CASDRQGTRGTEAFF
>TRBV7-6|TRBJ1-4|-|-
TGTGCCAGCAGCTTAGGATCCGGGGTGGGTGAAAAACTGTTTTTT
CASSLGSGVGEKLFF
>TRBV19|TRBJ2-7|-|-
TGTGCCAGTAGGTCGACAGGTTTAACCTACGAGCAGTACTTC
CASRSTGLTYEQYF
>TRBV27|TRBJ2-7|-|TRBD1
TGTGCCAGCAGTTCCCCCGGGACAGGGTTTGTGGAGCAGTACTTC
CASSSPGTGFVEQYF
>TRBV27|TRBJ2-7|-|TRBD2
TGTGCCAGCACCACTCTCCAAACTAGCGGGAGGGCCCTCTACGAGCAGTACTTC
CASTTLQTSGRALYEQYF
>TRBV6-6|TRBJ1-5|-|-
TGTGCCAGCAGTTACTGGGACAATCAGCCCCAGCATTTT
CASSYWDNQPQHF